These T cell receptor beta chains were read from a single sample in a study of cytomegalovirus exposure and HLA in healthy donors. Data came from immunoSEQ multiplex PCR; TCRdb stores just in-frame clones and leaves some out. Found here are roughly 160,000 clones, about four fifths of them singletons; the top ten hold roughly 4.7%. The sample consisted of PBMCs. The source is a man aged 30 to 39 in good health and CMV-seronegative. The CDR3 runs from the conserved cysteine through the conserved F or W. The D gene is left open where the match is weak. Size tells how often a clone was seen (once, few, many) or the class of an expanded clone, and some rows leave it out.

j_call clone_size v_call d_call cdr3_nt cdr3_aa
TRBJ1-1 few TRBV6-5 TRBD1 TGTGCCAGCAGGGCCGACAGGGAAGGGAGGACTGAAGCTTTCTTT CASRADREGRTEAFF
TRBJ1-2 - TRBV6-6 - TGTGCCAGCAGTTACCTCCGGGACAATAACTATGGCTACACCTTC CASSYLRDNNYGYTF
TRBJ1-5 - TRBV10-2 - TGCGCCAGCAGTGATCCAGCGCCGCCCGACAATCAGCCCCAGCATTTT CASSDPAPPDNQPQHF
TRBJ2-1 few TRBV5-1 - TGCGCCAGCAGATCGCGACTAGAAACCAATGAGCAGTTCTTC CASRSRLETNEQFF
TRBJ1-2 once TRBV29-1 TRBD1 TGCAGCGGTGGACAGGGCGACTATGGCTACACCTTC CSGGQGDYGYTF
TRBJ2-1 - TRBV13 TRBD2 TGTGCCAGCGGGCCGACTAGCGGGGGCTACAATGAGCAGTTCTTC CASGPTSGGYNEQFF
TRBJ1-2 - TRBV7-2 - TGTGCCAGCAGCTTAGAGGGGGACATACAAGGCTACACCTTC CASSLEGDIQGYTF
TRBJ2-1 - TRBV18 - TGTGCCAGCTCGAAAGCGGTTAGCTCCTACAATGAGCAGTTCTTC CASSKAVSSYNEQFF
TRBJ2-4 - TRBV7-9 TRBD1 TGTTCCAGCAGCGTCTCCGGGACAGGGGAGGACATTCAGTACTTC CSSSVSGTGEDIQYF
TRBJ1-5 - TRBV7-9 TRBD1 TGTGCCAGCAGCCAGGACAGGGATGATCAGCCCCAGCATTTT CASSQDRDDQPQHF
TRBJ2-3 - TRBV5-1 TRBD2 TGCGCCAGCACGGTACCGGGGGGGGACACAGATACGCAGTATTTT CASTVPGGDTDTQYF
TRBJ2-5 - TRBV6-5 - TGTGCCAGCGGGCTAGAGACCCAGTACTTC CASGLETQYF
TRBJ2-7 once TRBV6-5 TRBD2 TGTGCCAGCAGTCAGGGACTAGCGGGAGTGGAGCAGTACTTC CASSQGLAGVEQYF
TRBJ2-3 - TRBV7-6 TRBD1 TGTGCCAGCAGCTTAGCACAGGGGGCGGCAGATACGCAGTATTTT CASSLAQGAADTQYF
TRBJ2-1 - TRBV5-4 - TGTGCCAGCAGCTTCGGAGTGGACAATGAGCAGTTCTTC CASSFGVDNEQFF
TRBJ1-1 - TRBV5-1 - TGCGCCAGCAGCATGACGGGGGGGGCTGAAGCTTTCTTT CASSMTGGAEAFF
TRBJ2-3 - TRBV5-4 - TGTGCCAGCAGCTTGGTCCCAGGGACAGATACGCAGTATTTT CASSLVPGTDTQYF
TRBJ2-1 - TRBV29-1 - TGCAGCGTCGAAAGAGCAGGGCAGCAGTTCTTC CSVERAGQQFF
TRBJ2-5 - TRBV6-5 - TGTGCCAGCAGTTACTCGGACAGACAAGAGACCCAGTACTTC CASSYSDRQETQYF
TRBJ1-1 few TRBV5-6 - TGTGCCAGCAGCTTGGGCGGTGTGATTACTGAAGCTTTCTTT CASSLGGVITEAFF
TRBJ1-1 - TRBV6-1 - TGTACCAGCAGTGAAGGGAAAGGCGCCCGGGACACTGAAGCTTTCTTT CTSSEGKGARDTEAFF
TRBJ1-1 - TRBV18 TRBD1 TGTGCCAGCTCCTTCGGGACAGGGGGCTATAACACTGAAGCTTTCTTT CASSFGTGGYNTEAFF
TRBJ2-1 - TRBV9 - TGTGCCAGCAGCGTACACTCGGGGAATGAGCAGTTCTTC CASSVHSGNEQFF
TRBJ2-7 - TRBV18 TRBD1 TGTGCCAGCTCACTACAGGGGGACGAGCAGTACTTC CASSLQGDEQYF
TRBJ1-1 - TRBV2 - TGTGCCAGCACGAGAGATTCGAACACTGAAGCTTTCTTT CASTRDSNTEAFF
TRBJ2-3 - TRBV6-1 TRBD2 TGTGCCAGCAGTAGCGGGAATACGCAGTATTTT CASSSGNTQYF
TRBJ1-2 - TRBV2 TRBD1 TGTGCCAGCTTGGACAGGGAAAACTATGGCTACACCTTC CASLDRENYGYTF
TRBJ2-7 - TRBV7-3 - TGTGCCAGCAGCCCGGATCGACAGGTGGATAAGGGGTTGCAGTACTTC CASSPDRQVDKGLQYF
TRBJ1-1 - TRBV6-5 - TGTGCCAGCAGCGGACAGTCCTTAACTGAAGCTTTCTTT CASSGQSLTEAFF
TRBJ1-5 few TRBV30 TRBD1 TGTGCCTGGAGTGGGACAGGGGATCAGCCCCAGCATTTT CAWSGTGDQPQHF
TRBJ2-2 once TRBV7-2 TRBD2 TGTGCCAGCAGCTTCTCTGGACTAGCGGGGGGACGGGGCACCGGGGAGCTGTTTTTT CASSFSGLAGGRGTGELFF
TRBJ2-1 few TRBV7-8 TRBD2 TGTGCCAGCAGCTTAGAAGGAGCGGGATTGGGGAATGAGCAGTTCTTC CASSLEGAGLGNEQFF
TRBJ1-1 - TRBV5-4 - TGTGCCAGCAGCCGGGACACCCACACTGAAGCTTTCTTT CASSRDTHTEAFF
TRBJ2-7 - TRBV7-9 TRBD1 TGTGCCAGCAGCTCGGGGGACAGGGGCTACGAGCAGTACTTC CASSSGDRGYEQYF
TRBJ1-5 - TRBV9 - TGTGCCAGCAGCGTAGGAGAAGGGAGCGCCCAGCCCCAGCATTTT CASSVGEGSAQPQHF
TRBJ2-7 - TRBV6-6 TRBD1 TGTGCCAGCAGTTTCGGACAGGGCTTAACCTACGAGCAGTACTTC CASSFGQGLTYEQYF
TRBJ1-2 - TRBV2 TRBD1 TGTGCCCGGTGGGACAGAGATAACTATGGCTACACCTTC CARWDRDNYGYTF
TRBJ2-1 - TRBV10-1 - TGCGCCAGCAGCTTAGACAAGTCCTACAATGAGCAGTTCTTC CASSLDKSYNEQFF
TRBJ2-7 few TRBV13 - TGTGCCAGCAGCTTAGTGGACAACGAGCAGTACTTC CASSLVDNEQYF
TRBJ2-3 - TRBV27 TRBD2 TGTGCCACCCGAAGCGGGGCTAGCACAGATACGCAGTATTTT CATRSGASTDTQYF
TRBJ1-1 - TRBV27 - TGTGCCAGCACCCCCTTTGGGGGGGGCGGCACTGAAGCTTTCTTT CASTPFGGGGTEAFF
TRBJ2-1 - TRBV11-2 - TGTGCCAGCAGCCGGACTCGCAATGAGCAGTTCTTC CASSRTRNEQFF
TRBJ2-3 - TRBV10-3 TRBD1 TGTGCCATCAGGATAGACAGGGGGAATACGCAGTATTTT CAIRIDRGNTQYF
TRBJ2-3 once TRBV7-6 TRBD2 TGTGCCAGCAGCTTCCTAGCGGCGGATACGCAGTATTTT CASSFLAADTQYF
TRBJ2-7 once TRBV15 TRBD1 TGTGCCACCAGCAAGTTAGAGGACAGGCGTTCCTACGAGCAGTACTTC CATSKLEDRRSYEQYF
TRBJ2-7 - TRBV5-1 TRBD1 TGCGCCAGCACCCTTGGGGACAGTAACTACGAGCAGTACTTC CASTLGDSNYEQYF
TRBJ1-5 - TRBV6-1 TRBD1 TGTGCCAGCAGGAAGGACAGGGTCAATCAGCCCCAGCATTTT CASRKDRVNQPQHF
TRBJ2-2 - TRBV28 TRBD1 TGTGCCAGCGTAACAGGGGGCAGCACCGGGGAGCTGTTTTTT CASVTGGSTGELFF
TRBJ1-2 - TRBV14 - TGTGCCAGCAGCCAAGTGCAGTCCTATGGCTACACCTTC CASSQVQSYGYTF
TRBJ1-6 once TRBV6-8 TRBD1 TGTGCCAGCAGTCAACAGGGGTGGGCCTATAATTCACCCCTCCACTTT CASSQQGWAYNSPLHF
TRBJ1-1 - TRBV6-4 TRBD1 TGTGCCAGCCAGCCTACAGGGGGAAGCTCTGAAGCTTTCTTT CASQPTGGSSEAFF
TRBJ2-1 - TRBV9 TRBD2 TGTGCCGGCAGCCCCGCCGGCCTAGCGGGAGGGCTAATCTACAATGAGCAGTTCTTC CAGSPAGLAGGLIYNEQFF
TRBJ2-1 - TRBV28 - TGTGCCATCATAGCGACGAGCAATGAGCAGTTCTTC CAIIATSNEQFF
TRBJ1-5 - TRBV6-1 - TGTGCCAGCAGTGAGATGGCGGGATCTCAGCCCCAGCATTTT CASSEMAGSQPQHF